This T cell receptor (beta chain) was recorded in a study of liver allograft versus peripheral blood T cells. The wider study: Comparing T cell receptor repertoires in transplanted livers with those in recipients' peripheral blood was part of the design.

One entry per CDR3 protein, called by TCRdb with MiXCR from the reads. The data hold some 2,500 distinct CDR3 sequences, with roughly 17% observed a single time. There are many counts of this clonotype. The clonotype comes from a human patient who had a liver transplant. Some T cells may possibly be graft donor cells.

The CDR3 bases are TGTGCCAGTATAGGCACCGGGGAGCTGTTTTTT. Translation: CASIGTGELFF. This rearrangement joins TRBV19 to TRBJ2-2; D remains unclear. The CDR3 loop spans 11 amino acids. Looked up from germline, CDR1 is LNHDA and CDR2 is SQIVND (reference sequence). V was cut by 7 bases and J by 4 bases, with 4 bases left in between. The whole variable domain, filled in from reference TRBV19 and TRBJ2-2, reads DGGITQSPKYLFRKEGQNVTLSCEQNLNHDAMYWYRQDPGQGLRLIYYSQIVNDFQKGDIAEGYSVSREKKESFPLTVTSAQKNPTAFYLCASIGTGELFFGEGSRLTVL.